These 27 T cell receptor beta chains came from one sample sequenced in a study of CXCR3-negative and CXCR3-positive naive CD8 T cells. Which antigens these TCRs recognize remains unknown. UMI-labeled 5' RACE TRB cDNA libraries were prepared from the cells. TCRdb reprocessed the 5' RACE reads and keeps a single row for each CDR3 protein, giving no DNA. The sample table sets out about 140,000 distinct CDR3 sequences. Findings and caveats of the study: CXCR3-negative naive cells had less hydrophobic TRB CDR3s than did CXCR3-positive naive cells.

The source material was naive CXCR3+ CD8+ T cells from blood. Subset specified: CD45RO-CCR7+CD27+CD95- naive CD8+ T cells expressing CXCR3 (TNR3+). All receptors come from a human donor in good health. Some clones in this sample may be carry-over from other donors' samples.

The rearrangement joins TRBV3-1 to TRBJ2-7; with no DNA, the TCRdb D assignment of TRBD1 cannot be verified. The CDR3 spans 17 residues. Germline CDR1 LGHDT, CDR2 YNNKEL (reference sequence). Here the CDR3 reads CASSQDLSRGRPYEQYF.

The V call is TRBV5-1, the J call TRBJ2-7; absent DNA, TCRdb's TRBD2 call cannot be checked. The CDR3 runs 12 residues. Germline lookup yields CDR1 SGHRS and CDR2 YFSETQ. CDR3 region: CASSFPGGEQYF. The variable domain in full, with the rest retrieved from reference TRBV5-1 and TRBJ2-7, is KAGVTQTPRYLIKTRGQQVTLSCSPISGHRSVSWYQQTPGQGLQFLFEYFSETQRNKGNFPGRFSGRQFSNSRSEMNVSTLELGDSALYLCASSFPGGEQYFGPGTRLTVT.

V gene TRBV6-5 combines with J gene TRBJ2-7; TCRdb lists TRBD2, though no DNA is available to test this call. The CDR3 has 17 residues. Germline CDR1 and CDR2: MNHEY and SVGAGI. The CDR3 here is CASSSPYSAGEAYEQYF.

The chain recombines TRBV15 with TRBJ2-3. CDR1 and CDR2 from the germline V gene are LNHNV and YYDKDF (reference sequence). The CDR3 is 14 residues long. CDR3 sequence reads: CATSPDISTDTQYF.

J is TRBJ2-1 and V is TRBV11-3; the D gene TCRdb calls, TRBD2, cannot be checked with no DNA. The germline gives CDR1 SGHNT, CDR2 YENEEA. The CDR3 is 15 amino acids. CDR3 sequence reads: CASSLRDSKHNEQFF.

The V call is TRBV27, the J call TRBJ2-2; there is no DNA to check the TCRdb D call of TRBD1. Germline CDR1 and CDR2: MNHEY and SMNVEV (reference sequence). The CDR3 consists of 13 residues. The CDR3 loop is CASSFRTGGELFF.

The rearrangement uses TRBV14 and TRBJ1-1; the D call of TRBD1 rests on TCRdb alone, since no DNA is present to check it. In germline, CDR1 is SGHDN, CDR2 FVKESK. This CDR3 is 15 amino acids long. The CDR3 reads CASSPSGHLNTEAFF.

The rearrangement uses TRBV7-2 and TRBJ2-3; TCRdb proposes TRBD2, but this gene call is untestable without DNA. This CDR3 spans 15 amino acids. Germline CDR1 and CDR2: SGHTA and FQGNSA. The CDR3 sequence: CASSQIAGAVDTQYF.

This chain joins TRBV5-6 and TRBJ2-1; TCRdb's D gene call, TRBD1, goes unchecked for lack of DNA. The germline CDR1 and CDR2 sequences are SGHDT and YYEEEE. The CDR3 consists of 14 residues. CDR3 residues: CASSFGQIYNEQFF.

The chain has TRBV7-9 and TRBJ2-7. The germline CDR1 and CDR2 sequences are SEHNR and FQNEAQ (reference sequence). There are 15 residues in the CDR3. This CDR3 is CASSLNVAANAEQYF.

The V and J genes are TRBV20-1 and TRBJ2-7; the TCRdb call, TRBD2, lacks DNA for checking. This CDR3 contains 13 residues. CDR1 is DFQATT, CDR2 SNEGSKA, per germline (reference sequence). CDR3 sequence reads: CSARDREGYEQYF.

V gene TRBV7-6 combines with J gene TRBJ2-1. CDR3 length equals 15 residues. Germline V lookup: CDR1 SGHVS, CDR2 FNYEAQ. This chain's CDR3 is CASSLRASSYNEQFF.

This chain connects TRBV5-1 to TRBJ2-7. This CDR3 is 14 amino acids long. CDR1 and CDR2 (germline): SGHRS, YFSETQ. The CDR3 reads CASSLVPYLYEQYF.

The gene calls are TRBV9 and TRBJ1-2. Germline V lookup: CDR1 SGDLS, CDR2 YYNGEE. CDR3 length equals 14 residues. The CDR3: CASSAQGGDYGYTF.

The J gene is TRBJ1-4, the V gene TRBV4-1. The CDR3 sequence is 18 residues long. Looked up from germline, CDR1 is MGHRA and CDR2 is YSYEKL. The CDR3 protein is CASSQVGPRVTTNEKLFF.

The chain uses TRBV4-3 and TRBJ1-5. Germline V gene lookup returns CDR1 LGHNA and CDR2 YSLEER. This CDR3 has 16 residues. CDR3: CASSQDLGQAFQPQHF.

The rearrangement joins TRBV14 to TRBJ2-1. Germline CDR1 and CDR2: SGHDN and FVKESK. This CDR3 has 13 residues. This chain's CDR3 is CASSLPWGNEQFF.

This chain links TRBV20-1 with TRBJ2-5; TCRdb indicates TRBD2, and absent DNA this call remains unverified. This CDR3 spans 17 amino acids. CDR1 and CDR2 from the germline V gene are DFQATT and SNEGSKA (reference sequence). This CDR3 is CSARDWGSGRVQETQYF.

CDR3 protein: CASSKYGLAGSYEQYF. The rearrangement links TRBV12-3 or TRBV12-4 to TRBJ2-7; TCRdb's D call of TRBD2 is untestable without DNA. The CDR3 spans 16 residues.

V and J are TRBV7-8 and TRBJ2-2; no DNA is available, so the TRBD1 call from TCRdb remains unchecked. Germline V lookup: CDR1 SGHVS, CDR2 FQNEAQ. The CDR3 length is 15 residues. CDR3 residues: CASSFQTGDTGELFF.

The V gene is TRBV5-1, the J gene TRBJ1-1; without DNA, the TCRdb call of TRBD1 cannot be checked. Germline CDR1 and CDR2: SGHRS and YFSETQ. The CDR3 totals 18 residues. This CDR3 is CASSLVTGRIVQDTEAFF.

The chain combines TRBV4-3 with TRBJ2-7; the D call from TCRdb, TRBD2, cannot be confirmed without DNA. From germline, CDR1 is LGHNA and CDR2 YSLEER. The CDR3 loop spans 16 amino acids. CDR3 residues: CASSQDSGGPSYEQYF.

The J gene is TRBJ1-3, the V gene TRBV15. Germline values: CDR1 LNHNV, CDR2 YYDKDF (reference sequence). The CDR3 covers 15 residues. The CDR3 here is CATSRDLGYGNTIYF.

The CDR3 loop reads CASSFPQPGRDSYNEQFF. The chain couples TRBV12-3 or TRBV12-4 to TRBJ2-1; TCRdb calls TRBD1, which cannot be checked without DNA. The CDR3 is made up of 18 amino acids.

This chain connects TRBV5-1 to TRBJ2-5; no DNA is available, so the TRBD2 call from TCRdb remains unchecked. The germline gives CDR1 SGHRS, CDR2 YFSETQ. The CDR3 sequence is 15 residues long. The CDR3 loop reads CATNPGLAGGETQYF.

CDR3 amino acids: CASSFRGTDTQCF. The rearrangement links TRBV7-6 to TRBJ2-3; TCRdb gives TRBD1 as the D gene, but with no DNA this cannot be confirmed. CDR3 length: 13 residues. In germline, CDR1 is SGHVS, CDR2 FNYEAQ.

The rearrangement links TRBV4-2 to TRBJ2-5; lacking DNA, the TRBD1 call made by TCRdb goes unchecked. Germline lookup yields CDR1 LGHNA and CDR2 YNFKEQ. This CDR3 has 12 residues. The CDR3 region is CASSRAGERSYF.